These 16 T cell receptor beta chains originate from one sample sequenced in a study of a mutant IDH1 vaccine in newly diagnosed glioma. Time point of the sample: week 47, end of study. Doses consisted of 300 ug of mutant IDH1 20-mer peptide each, paired with topical imiquimod. Repertoires were generated with immunoSEQ multiplex PCR, while TCRdb's copy carries only in-frame clones and drops some. The table includes about 94,000 clones, about 90% detected once. Their target antigens are unknown. The source material was PBMCs, sampled from a glioma patient whose treatment included an IDH1 peptide vaccine. The origin of the receptors is a woman aged 45-65 years with glioma.

J is TRBJ2-2 and V is TRBV30, with D unclear. The V gene lost 3 bases and the J gene lost 6 bases, with 11 bases spanning the gap. In germline, CDR1 is GTSNPN, CDR2 SVGIG (reference sequence). This CDR3 is 13 amino acids long. CDR3 bases: TGTGCCTGGAGCCTCATTCGGTCCGGGGAGCTGTTTTTT. Residues: CAWSLIRSGELFF.

This chain connects TRBV4-1 to TRBJ2-5; D not certain. There are 15 residues in the CDR3. V gave up 4 bases and J gave up 0 bases, with 12 bases separating them. Per germline, CDR1 MGHRA and CDR2 YSYEKL. CDR3 sequence (DNA): TGCGCCAGCAGCCCCCTTGGAGCCCACCAAGAGACCCAGTACTTC. This codes for CASSPLGAHQETQYF.

The gene calls are TRBV12-5 and TRBJ2-2; 12 nucleotides line up with TRBD2. This CDR3 comprises 16 residues. Germline loops: CDR1 LGHNT, CDR2 FRNRAP. With V trimmed by 6 bases and J by 4 bases, 6 bases remained unmatched. CDR3 residues: CASGIGLAGLTGELFF. For the CDR3, the DNA is TGTGCTAGTGGCATCGGACTAGCGGGACTCACCGGGGAGCTGTTTTTT.

The genes are TRBV11-2 and TRBJ2-5, with 11 nucleotides matching TRBD2. This CDR3 is built from 15 residues. The germline CDR1 and CDR2 sequences are SGHAT and FQNNGV. Trimming cost V 5 bases and J 5 bases; bases outside gene matches: 7. The CDR3 DNA is TGTGCCAGCAGCCGGACTAGCGGGCTGCGGGAGACCCAGTACTTC. Translating gives CASSRTSGLRETQYF.

Here the CDR3 reads CASSLGGGTGHEKLFF. DNA for the CDR3: TGTGCCAGCAGTTTAGGGGGGGGAACAGGCCATGAAAAACTGTTTTTT. The chain couples TRBV28 to TRBJ1-4; possibly TRBD1 for D (5 bases). Trimming removed 2 bases from V and 6 bases from J, with 16 bases in between. The germline V gene encodes CDR1 MDHEN and CDR2 SYDVKM. The CDR3 has 16 residues.

For this clone: A read error may account for a junction end that differs from germline. Here the CDR3 reads CASSRDRGDEQYF. In DNA, the CDR3 is TGTGCTAGCAGCCGGGACAGGGGGGACGAGCAGTACTTC. The rearrangement uses TRBV7-7 and TRBJ2-7, with 11 bases that match TRBD1. CDR3 length: 13 residues. Germline assignment: CDR1 SSHAT and CDR2 FNYEAQ (reference sequence).

V and J are TRBV5-1 and TRBJ2-7, with 10 bases aligning to TRBD1. CDR1 and CDR2 from the germline V gene are SGHRS and YFSETQ. CDR3 length: 15 amino acids. V lost 4 bases to trimming and J lost 3 bases; unmatched junction nucleotides: 7. Written as DNA, the CDR3 is TGCGCCAGCAGCGAACAGGGGGACAGGGGCTACGAGCAGTACTTC. Translating it yields CASSEQGDRGYEQYF.

J is TRBJ2-2 and V is TRBV5-6; 11 bases align to TRBD1. Germline V gene lookup returns CDR1 SGHDT and CDR2 YYEEEE. CDR3 length equals 16 residues. The ends lost 4 bases at V and 0 bases at J; junction bases unmatched: 2. The CDR3 DNA follows: TGTGCCAGCAGCCGGACAGGGGGCACGAACACCGGGGAGCTGTTTTTT. Its translation is CASSRTGGTNTGELFF.

The rearrangement uses TRBV5-4 and TRBJ1-1; D gene uncertain. The ends were cut back, 3 bases at V and 0 bases at J, with 12 bases in the middle. Germline V gene sequence: CDR1 SGHNT, CDR2 YYREEE (reference sequence). The CDR3 totals 15 residues. The CDR3 DNA sequence: TGTGCCAGCAGCTGGGGTCATCGGGTGAACACTGAAGCTTTCTTT. This gives the protein CASSWGHRVNTEAFF. Full variable domain (remainder filled in from reference TRBV5-4 and TRBJ1-1): ETGVTQSPTHLIKTRGQQVTLRCSSQSGHNTVSWYQQALGQGPQFIFQYYREEENGRGNFPPRFSGLQFPNYSSELNVNALELDDSALYLCASSWGHRVNTEAFFGQGTRLTVV.

This clone was recorded only once. Here the CDR3 reads CSVEDRQGARRVYGYTF. As DNA, the CDR3 is TGCAGCGTTGAAGATCGACAGGGGGCACGTCGTGTCTATGGCTACACCTTC. The chain couples TRBV29-1 to TRBJ1-2, with 10 bases identical to TRBD1. The germline gives CDR1 SQVTM, CDR2 ANQGSEA. V was clipped by 0 bases and J by 4 bases; unmatched bases: 11. This CDR3 is 17 amino acids long. Together with reference TRBV29-1 and TRBJ1-2, the CDR3 gives the full variable domain: SAVISQKPSRDICQRGTSLTIQCQVDSQVTMMFWYRQQPGQSLTLIATANQGSEATYESGFVIDKFPISRPNLTFSTLTVSNMSPEDSSIYLCSVEDRQGARRVYGYTFGSGTRLTVV.

This rearrangement joins TRBV5-4 to TRBJ2-3, with D uncertain. V was pared by 0 bases and J by 7 bases, with 9 bases between. The CDR3 sequence is 13 residues long. Germline V gives CDR1 SGHNT, CDR2 YYREEE (reference sequence). The CDR3 coding sequence is TGTGCCAGCAGCTTGGATCGACATAATACGCAGTATTTT. Translating it yields CASSLDRHNTQYF. Full variable domain (outside the CDR3, taken from reference TRBV5-4 and TRBJ2-3): ETGVTQSPTHLIKTRGQQVTLRCSSQSGHNTVSWYQQALGQGPQFIFQYYREEENGRGNFPPRFSGLQFPNYSSELNVNALELDDSALYLCASSLDRHNTQYFGPGTRLTVL.

The chain combines TRBV21-1 with TRBJ2-7; TRBD1 reflects the table's D call only, with no check against the DNA. TRBV21-1 is designated a pseudogene. The CDR3 totals 16 residues. The CDR3 nucleotides are TGTGCCAGCAGCAAGAGTCCGGGACAGGGGGCGCAGGAGCAGTACTTC. Translating it yields CASSKSPGQGAQEQYF.

V is TRBV9 and J is TRBJ2-7; no clear D gene. CDR3 length: 13 residues. Deletions cut 3 bases from V and 5 bases from J, with 12 bases between. Germline-derived CDR1 and CDR2 are SGDLS and YYNGEE. The CDR3 DNA reads TGTGCCAGCAGCGGAGCGAAGATTCACGAGCAGTACTTC. The encoded protein is CASSGAKIHEQYF.

The rearrangement joins TRBV6-5 to TRBJ1-3; weak D call: TRBD1 (6 bases). V was pared by 5 bases and J by 1 base, with 12 bases between. The length of the CDR3 is 15 residues. Germline V lookup: CDR1 MNHEY, CDR2 SVGAGI. The CDR3 here is CASSPTGFSGNTIYF. The DNA for the CDR3 is TGTGCCAGCAGTCCAACAGGGTTTTCTGGAAACACCATATATTTT.

V is TRBV20-1 and J is TRBJ2-1; D not resolved. Trimming shortened V by 2 bases and J by 7 bases, and 6 bases separated the two germline ends. CDR3 size: 11 residues. Germline V lookup: CDR1 DFQATT, CDR2 SNEGSKA (reference sequence). This CDR3 reads CSARKINEQFF. In DNA, the CDR3 is TGCAGTGCTAGAAAGATTAATGAGCAGTTCTTC.

The gene calls are TRBV2 and TRBJ2-1; D is uncertain. Per the germline V gene, CDR1 is SNHLY and CDR2 is FYNNEI. The germline V and J ends were trimmed by 4 bases and 7 bases, with 11 bases remaining between them. The CDR3 runs 13 residues. The CDR3 DNA follows: TGTGCCAGCAGTGTCCGGGCTCGGAATGAGCAGTTCTTC. It yields the protein CASSVRARNEQFF.